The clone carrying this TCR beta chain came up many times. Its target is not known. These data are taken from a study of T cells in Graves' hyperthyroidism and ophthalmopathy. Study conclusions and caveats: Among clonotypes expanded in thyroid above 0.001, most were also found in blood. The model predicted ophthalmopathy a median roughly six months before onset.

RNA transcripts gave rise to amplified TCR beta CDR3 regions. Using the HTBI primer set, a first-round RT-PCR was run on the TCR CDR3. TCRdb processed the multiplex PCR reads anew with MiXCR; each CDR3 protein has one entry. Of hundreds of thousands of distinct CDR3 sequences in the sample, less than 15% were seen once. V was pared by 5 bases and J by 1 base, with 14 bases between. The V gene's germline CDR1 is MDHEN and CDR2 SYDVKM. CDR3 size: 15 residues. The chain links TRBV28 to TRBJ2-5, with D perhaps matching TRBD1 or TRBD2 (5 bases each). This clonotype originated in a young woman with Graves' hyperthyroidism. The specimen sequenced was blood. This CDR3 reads CASSGGRSPQETQYF. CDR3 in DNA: TGTGCCAGCAGTGGGGGACGGTCTCCCCAAGAGACCCAGTACTTC. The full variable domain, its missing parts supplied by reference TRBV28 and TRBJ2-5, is DVKVTQSSRYLVKRTGEKVFLECVQDMDHENMFWYRQDPGLGLRLIYFSYDVKMKEKGDIPEGYSVSREKKERFSLILESASTNQTSMYLCASSGGRSPQETQYFGPGTRLLVL.